A single sample is the source of the 32 T cell receptor beta chains below, sequenced in a study. TCRdb recomputed calls from the RT-PCR reads with MiXCR, one row per CDR3 protein. Of about 680,000 distinct CDR3 sequences detected, 13% to 15% appear once; the ten largest clones hold 3.6%. Sequenced material: memory CD4+ T cells from blood. All receptors come from a female donor in good health, serving as a healthy control.

The chain links TRBV12-3 or TRBV12-4 to TRBJ1-1; no clear D gene. V gave up 6 bases and J gave up 0 bases, with 8 bases separating them. The CDR3 spans 13 residues. The CDR3 DNA reads TGTGCCAGCAGAGGATTTGTGAACACTGAAGCTTTCTTT. It encodes CASRGFVNTEAFF.

This clonotype was counted between two and nine times. This chain uses TRBV5-1 with TRBJ2-3; possible D gene TRBD1, 6 bases. V was trimmed by 4 bases and J by 6 bases, leaving 15 bases between them. Germline V gene lookup returns CDR1 SGHRS and CDR2 YFSETQ. CDR3 size: 14 residues. The DNA of the CDR3 is TGCGCCAGCAGCATCAACAGGGTCGGGGATACGCAGTATTTT. It specifies CASSINRVGDTQYF.

This clonotype came up once. CDR3 nucleotides: TGTGCCAGCAGCCAAGGGCCTAGCGGGGACAATGAGCAGTTCTTC. Its protein product is CASSQGPSGDNEQFF. The chain is built from TRBV4-2 and TRBJ2-1, with 9 bases that match TRBD2. The germline gives CDR1 LGHNA, CDR2 YNFKEQ. The CDR3 length is 15 residues. With 1 base clipped from V and 5 bases from J, the junction kept 3 bases outside the gene matches.

This clonotype was seen a handful of times. The rearrangement joins TRBV11-2 to TRBJ2-3; 13 nucleotides match TRBD2. The CDR3 has 17 residues. Germline CDR1 is SGHAT and CDR2 is FQNNGV. With V trimmed by 6 bases and J by 3 bases, 9 bases remained unmatched. The CDR3 sequence is CASSRTSGRRLTDTQYF. The CDR3 DNA follows: TGTGCCAGCAGTCGGACTAGCGGGAGAAGGTTGACAGATACGCAGTATTTT.

This clonotype was seen a handful of times. This chain links TRBV5-5 with TRBJ2-7; TRBD2 might be the D (5 bases). The length of the CDR3 is 13 residues. Deletions cut 5 bases from V and 6 bases from J, with 15 bases between. CDR1 and CDR2 (germline): SGHKS, YYEKEE (reference sequence). The CDR3 loop is CASSMLRDSEQYF. CDR3 in DNA: TGTGCCAGCAGTATGTTGAGGGATAGCGAGCAGTACTTC.

This clonotype was seen more than once but under ten times. This chain uses TRBV7-9 with TRBJ2-3; 13 bases align to TRBD2. CDR3 length equals 16 residues. Per the germline V gene, CDR1 is SEHNR and CDR2 is FQNEAQ (reference sequence). V trimming: 8 bases; J trimming: 6 bases; junction bases outside the gene matches: 11. The CDR3 nucleotides read TGTGCCAGCGTCCGACTAGCGGGAGGATGGGCGGATACGCAGTATTTT. Amino acid sequence: CASVRLAGGWADTQYF.

This clonotype was counted ten times or more. This rearrangement joins TRBV6-5 to TRBJ2-5, with D possibly TRBD2 on 6 matching bases. Germline CDR1 reads MNHEY; CDR2 reads SVGAGI. The V end was cut by 10 bases, the J end by 0 bases, with 9 bases between. The CDR3 is 12 residues long. The chain's CDR3 is CATGGNQETQYF. The CDR3 bases are TGTGCCACCGGCGGGAACCAAGAGACCCAGTACTTC.

The sample holds a few counts of this clonotype. The gene calls are TRBV12-3 or TRBV12-4 and TRBJ2-5; 7 nucleotides agree with TRBD2. The J segment lost 4 bases and the V segment lost 6 bases, leaving 11 bases of the junction unmatched. This CDR3 is built from 15 residues. Here the CDR3 DNA reads TGTGCCAGCAGACTCGGACTAGATGGGGCAGAGACCCAGTACTTC. This codes for CASRLGLDGAETQYF.

The CDR3 here is CSARKTGVQETQYF. The CDR3, as DNA: TGCAGTGCTAGAAAGACAGGAGTGCAAGAGACCCAGTACTTC. The chain has TRBV20-1 and TRBJ2-5; D possibly corresponds to TRBD1 (6 bases). V was shortened by 2 bases and J by 2 bases, with 12 bases between the two germline ends. CDR1 DFQATT and CDR2 SNEGSKA come from the germline V gene (reference sequence). The CDR3 runs to 14 residues.

This clonotype was seen a handful of times. V is TRBV5-1 and J is TRBJ1-2; D ambiguous. Germline V gene sequence: CDR1 SGHRS, CDR2 YFSETQ. The CDR3 consists of 17 residues. The germline V and J ends were trimmed by 0 bases and 4 bases, with 19 bases remaining between them. The CDR3 DNA is TGCGCCAGCAGCTTGGCGTGGCAGTCAGTTCACTTCTATGGCTACACCTTC. It translates to CASSLAWQSVHFYGYTF.

This clonotype showed up many times. The V gene is TRBV5-5, the J gene TRBJ1-1, with D tentatively TRBD1 (5 bases). This CDR3 region has 14 residues. Per germline, CDR1 SGHKS and CDR2 YYEKEE (reference sequence). Trimming took 0 bases from V and 4 from J, leaving 10 bases between them. This CDR3 is CASSLAAGTTEAFF. DNA of the CDR3: TGTGCCAGCAGCTTGGCGGCAGGGACCACTGAAGCTTTCTTT.

This clonotype was observed a single time. The V call is TRBV28, the J call TRBJ2-7; the D is unclear. The V gene lost 9 bases and the J gene lost 7 bases, with 22 bases spanning the gap. Germline CDR1 MDHEN, CDR2 SYDVKM. CDR3 length equals 14 residues. The CDR3 protein is CASIHGGKGREQYF. CDR3 nucleotide sequence: TGTGCCAGTATCCACGGCGGAAAAGGTAGGGAGCAGTACTTC.

The chain uses TRBV18 and TRBJ2-2; D is ambiguous. Germline CDR1 is KGHSH and CDR2 is LQKENI. V shed 0 bases and J shed 5 bases, with 10 bases lying between them. The CDR3 extends over 15 amino acids. In DNA, the CDR3 is TGTGCCAGCTCACCACCAGGACGGAGAACCGGGGAGCTGTTTTTT. Amino acid sequence: CASSPPGRRTGELFF.

This clonotype was detected ten times or more. V and J are TRBV6-2 or TRBV6-3 and TRBJ1-1; no firm D call. CDR1 is MNHEY and CDR2 is SVGEGT in the germline V gene. This CDR3 region has 14 residues. The V and J ends lost 3 bases and 8 bases respectively, with 16 bases between them. CDR3 nucleotides: TGTGCCAGCAGTTATCCATTTGAAGCAGAGGAAGCTTTCTTT. The encoded protein is CASSYPFEAEEAFF.

This clonotype was seen many times. This chain's CDR3 is CASSSTGVQPQHF. The CDR3 nucleotides read TGTGCCAGCAGCTCCACAGGGGTTCAGCCCCAGCATTTT. The rearrangement links TRBV27 to TRBJ1-5, with 7 nucleotides matching TRBD1. The CDR3 loop spans 13 amino acids. J lost 6 bases, V lost 6 bases, and 5 bases had no gene match. The germline V gene encodes CDR1 MNHEY and CDR2 SMNVEV (reference sequence).

The rearrangement links TRBV7-3 to TRBJ2-2; perhaps TRBD2 as D (5 bases). There are 13 residues in the CDR3. Germline V gene data show CDR1 as SGHTA and CDR2 as FQGTGA. V was trimmed by 1 base and J by 5 bases, leaving 5 bases between them. The CDR3 bases are TGTGCCAGCAGCTTAAAGCGGACCGGGGAGCTGTTTTTT. Encoded protein: CASSLKRTGELFF. Looking up the rest from reference TRBV7-3 and TRBJ2-2 gives the full variable domain: GAGVSQTPSNKVTEKGKYVELRCDPISGHTALYWYRQSLGQGPEFLIYFQGTGAADDSGLPNDRFFAVRPEGSVSTLKIQRTERGDSAVYLCASSLKRTGELFFGEGSRLTVL.

This clonotype was found a few times. The chain couples TRBV27 to TRBJ1-1; D ambiguous. Germline loops: CDR1 MNHEY, CDR2 SMNVEV (reference sequence). V was shortened by 4 bases and J by 4 bases, with 13 bases between the two germline ends. This CDR3 is built from 14 residues. The CDR3 nucleotides read TGTGCCAGCAGTTCCCAGACGTTGGTCACTGAAGCTTTCTTT. Residues: CASSSQTLVTEAFF.

This clonotype was seen only a few times. The chain carries TRBV10-3 and TRBJ2-2; 8 bases are a match to TRBD2. From germline, CDR1 is ENHRY and CDR2 SYGVKD. This CDR3 is 15 amino acids long. Germline trimming cut 3 bases from V and 7 bases from J; bases unmatched to any gene: 7. This chain's CDR3 is CAISESSGRIGELFF. The CDR3 DNA reads TGTGCCATCAGTGAATCTAGCGGGCGAATCGGGGAGCTGTTTTTT.

In this sample, this clonotype turned up a few times. The genes are TRBV6-6 and TRBJ2-4; D unresolved. In germline, CDR1 is MNHNY, CDR2 SVGAGI (reference sequence). The V end lost 0 bases, the J end lost 5 bases, and 8 bases lay between the germline ends. CDR3 length: 14 residues. The CDR3: CASSYSNGQNIQYF. The DNA of the CDR3 is TGTGCCAGCAGTTACTCGAATGGGCAAAACATTCAGTACTTC.

CDR3 bases: TGTGCCAGCAGCTTAACGGGACTAGATACGCAGTATTTT. Translation: CASSLTGLDTQYF. The gene calls are TRBV7-2 and TRBJ2-3; D is possibly TRBD2 (6 bases). The V gene's germline CDR1 is SGHTA and CDR2 FQGNSA. The CDR3 contains 13 residues. V was clipped by 2 bases and J by 5 bases, with 8 bases between them.

This clonotype turned up a few times. The genes are TRBV7-2 and TRBJ2-3; 11 bases match TRBD2. V was clipped by 4 bases and J by 0 bases; unmatched bases: 6. The germline gives CDR1 SGHTA, CDR2 FQGNSA. This CDR3 has 17 amino acids. CDR3 in DNA: TGTGCCAGCAGCTCCCTGACTAGCGGGATTAGCACAGATACGCAGTATTTT. This codes for CASSSLTSGISTDTQYF.

This clonotype has a handful of counts. This chain uses TRBV27 with TRBJ2-7, with D perhaps matching TRBD2 (5 bases). The CDR3 totals 13 residues. CDR1 is MNHEY, CDR2 SMNVEV, per germline (reference sequence). The V gene lost 6 bases and the J gene lost 1 base, with 10 bases spanning the gap. CDR3 bases: TGTGCCAGCAGGTCAGCGGATTCCTACGAGCAGTACTTC. Translated: CASRSADSYEQYF.

This clonotype was observed a handful of times. As DNA, the CDR3 is TGTGCCAGCAGTACAAACAGGGGGCTAAATGAAAAACTGTTTTTT. Translating it yields CASSTNRGLNEKLFF. The rearrangement uses TRBV6-1 and TRBJ1-4; TRBD1 aligns across 9 bases. Germline V lookup: CDR1 MNHNS, CDR2 SASEGT. The V and J ends lost 5 bases and 5 bases, in that order; junction bases with no gene match: 6. The CDR3 has 15 amino acids.

The chain carries TRBV11-2 and TRBJ2-2; 7 bases agree with TRBD1. The CDR3 extends over 15 amino acids. Germline V CDR1 and CDR2: SGHAT, FQNNGV. V lost 4 bases and J lost 2; bases outside the gene matches: 4. CDR3 loop: CASSSRDSNTGELFF. DNA of the CDR3: TGTGCCAGCAGCTCACGGGACAGCAACACCGGGGAGCTGTTTTTT. Filled out from reference TRBV11-2 and TRBJ2-2, the complete variable domain reads EAGVAQSPRYKIIEKRQSVAFWCNPISGHATLYWYQQILGQGPKLLIQFQNNGVVDDSQLPKDRFSAERLKGVDSTLKIQPAKLEDSAVYLCASSSRDSNTGELFFGEGSRLTVL.

Only a few counts were recorded for this clonotype. The V gene is TRBV20-1, the J gene TRBJ2-3; D gene ambiguous. Looked up from germline, CDR1 is DFQATT and CDR2 is SNEGSKA (reference sequence). Trimming took 8 bases from V and 4 from J, leaving 10 bases between them. The CDR3 length is 11 residues. The CDR3 sequence is CSTPQADTQYF. CDR3 in DNA: TGCAGTACCCCCCAGGCAGATACGCAGTATTTT.

The V and J genes are TRBV7-2 and TRBJ2-6; D possibly corresponds to TRBD1 (6 bases). CDR1 is SGHTA and CDR2 is FQGNSA in the germline V gene. The ends were cut back, 0 bases at V and 1 base at J, with 13 bases in the middle. The CDR3 is 18 amino acids. CDR3 bases: TGTGCCAGCAGCTTAGCGGGGGCCCTAATTTCTGGGGCCAACGTCCTGACTTTC. It yields the protein CASSLAGALISGANVLTF. Together with reference TRBV7-2 and TRBJ2-6, the CDR3 gives the full variable domain: GAGVSQSPSNKVTEKGKDVELRCDPISGHTALYWYRQSLGQGLEFLIYFQGNSAPDKSGLPSDRFSAERTGGSVSTLTIQRTQQEDSAVYLCASSLAGALISGANVLTFGAGSRLTVL.

This clonotype was picked up a small number of times. V is TRBV11-2 and J is TRBJ1-1, with 9 bases that match TRBD1. Trimming cost V 4 bases and J 4 bases; bases outside gene matches: 4. The CDR3 runs to 14 residues. The germline CDR1 and CDR2 sequences are SGHAT and FQNNGV. The CDR3 DNA reads as TGTGCCAGCAGCTGGGGACAGGGTACCACTGAAGCTTTCTTT. Amino acid sequence: CASSWGQGTTEAFF.

The rearrangement joins TRBV27 to TRBJ1-2; a possible D gene is TRBD1 (6 bases). The length of the CDR3 is 13 residues. Germline V CDR1 and CDR2: MNHEY, SMNVEV (reference sequence). V was cut by 8 bases and J by 7 bases, with 17 bases left in between. The CDR3 nucleotides are TGTGCCAGCTCTCCCGAGGAGGGGGGTGGCTACACCTTC. This gives the protein CASSPEEGGGYTF.

The table lists this clonotype with a few counts. This chain links TRBV20-1 with TRBJ2-3; D is uncertain. Germline CDR1 DFQATT, CDR2 SNEGSKA (reference sequence). This CDR3 has 13 amino acids. Trimming cost V 7 bases and J 0 bases, with 11 bases left between them. This CDR3 reads CSEGTISTDTQYF. The CDR3 DNA sequence: TGCAGTGAAGGCACAATCAGCACAGATACGCAGTATTTT.

In its sample, this clonotype was seen many times. The rearrangement joins TRBV10-3 to TRBJ2-7; D call uncertain. The CDR3 has 12 amino acids. From germline, CDR1 is ENHRY and CDR2 SYGVKD. Trimming stripped 2 bases from V and 2 bases from J, with 4 bases between. The CDR3 region has the DNA TGTGCCATCAGTGAGCCGACCTACGAGCAGTACTTC. Protein: CAISEPTYEQYF.

This chain connects TRBV6-5 to TRBJ2-2; D gene unclear. Between the trimmed V and J ends, which lost 2 bases and 4 bases, there was a span of 5 bases. In germline, CDR1 is MNHEY, CDR2 SVGAGI. CDR3 length: 13 residues. CDR3 sequence: CASSYDPTGELFF. The CDR3 DNA reads as TGTGCCAGCAGTTACGACCCCACCGGGGAGCTGTTTTTT.

The table lists this clonotype with a few counts. This sequence joins TRBV12-3 or TRBV12-4 and TRBJ2-5; 7 positions match TRBD2. The CDR3 sequence is 15 residues long. V lost 5 bases, J lost 2 bases, and 8 bases stayed unmatched. The CDR3 bases are TGTGCCAGCAGTAGTAGCGGGCAGAAACAAGAGACCCAGTACTTC. As protein: CASSSSGQKQETQYF.